These T cell receptor beta chains were read from a single sample in a study of blood T cells in healthy people across ages. TCRdb itself ran the 5' RACE reads through MiXCR, one entry per CDR3 protein. The sample gives about 1.8 million distinct CDR3 sequences, around 50% of which show up once; approximately 2% is in the top ten. Sequencing was carried out using blood. The receptors shown here come from a woman in her thirties or forties in good health. Each CDR3 is given with its conserved first and last residue. A D gene is named only where the DNA matches it firmly. Rows give clone size only sometimes, using once, few, many, or a class for an expanded clone.

CDR3 length,J gene,V gene,D gene,clone size,CDR3 DNA,CDR3 protein
16,TRBJ1-5,TRBV4-2,NA,once,TGTGCCAGCAGCCAAGATAGAAGCCAGACAAATCAGCCCCAGCATTTT,CASSQDRSQTNQPQHF
14,TRBJ2-7,TRBV27,TRBD1,NA,TGTGCCAGCAGTTTGGCCAGGGGGACCTACGAGCAGTACTTC,CASSLARGTYEQYF
13,TRBJ2-1,TRBV29-1,TRBD1,few,TGCAGCGTTTGGGACAGGGTAGGGGATGAGCAGTTCTTC,CSVWDRVGDEQFF
12,TRBJ2-3,TRBV20-1,TRBD1,few,TGCAGTCCCCGTAGGGGGCCAGATACGCAGTATTTT,CSPRRGPDTQYF
13,TRBJ1-2,TRBV7-2,NA,NA,TGTGCCAGCAGGGATACAGGCGTCTATGGCTACACCTTC,CASRDTGVYGYTF
13,TRBJ1-2,TRBV6-1,NA,NA,TGTGCCAGCAGACTGCCGACAGACTATGGCTACACCTTC,CASRLPTDYGYTF
12,TRBJ2-4,TRBV7-2,NA,NA,TGTGCCAGCAGCCCCCCGAGCGGTATTCAGTACTTC,CASSPPSGIQYF
12,TRBJ2-3,TRBV20-1,NA,many,TGCAGTGCCAGAATACTCACAGATACGCAGTATTTT,CSARILTDTQYF
15,TRBJ2-1,TRBV4-2,NA,few,TGTGCCAGCAGCCAAGATAGGAGGGCCCCAGGTGAGCAGTTCTTC,CASSQDRRAPGEQFF
15,TRBJ2-3,TRBV10-3,NA,NA,TGTGCCATCAGTGAGTCGAATGGAGGCACAGATACGCAGTATTTT,CAISESNGGTDTQYF
15,TRBJ1-4,TRBV28,TRBD1,NA,TGTGCCAGCAGACCGAGGACAGGAGCTAATGAAAAACTGTTTTTT,CASRPRTGANEKLFF
16,TRBJ2-7,TRBV14,NA,NA,TGTGCCAGCAGCCAAGATGGCGCGATGAGCTCCTACGAGCAGTACTTC,CASSQDGAMSSYEQYF
14,TRBJ2-1,TRBV4-2,NA,NA,TGTGCCAGCAGCCAAGAGGCGGGCGAGAATGAGCAGTTCTTC,CASSQEAGENEQFF
11,TRBJ1-4,TRBV6-6,TRBD1,many,TGTGCCAGCAGTGACTACAGGGGACTGTTTTTT,CASSDYRGLFF
13,TRBJ2-7,TRBV20-1,NA,NA,TGCAGTGCTATGACAGAAAACTCCTACGAGCAGTACTTC,CSAMTENSYEQYF
16,TRBJ1-1,TRBV25-1,TRBD1,NA,TGTGCCAGCAGTGAGGGGAGACAGGGTAAGGACACTGAAGCTTTCTTT,CASSEGRQGKDTEAFF
16,TRBJ2-1,TRBV6-2/TRBV6-3,TRBD1,NA,TGTGCCAGCAGTTACCCCGGGACAGGGCTTTACAATGAGCAGTTCTTC,CASSYPGTGLYNEQFF
14,TRBJ2-1,TRBV5-5,NA,NA,TGTGCCAGCAGCCGGAGGCTCGACACCAATGAGCAGTTCTTC,CASSRRLDTNEQFF
15,TRBJ2-1,TRBV7-2,NA,NA,TGTGCCAGCAGCTTAGGGAGGGTAGTCTACAATGAGCAGTTCTTC,CASSLGRVVYNEQFF
14,TRBJ2-1,TRBV28,TRBD2,NA,TGTGCCAGCATTGCGGGGGGAACCTACAATGAGCAGTTCTTC,CASIAGGTYNEQFF
12,TRBJ2-5,TRBV10-3,NA,few,TGTGCCATCTCGGGGTACCAAGAGACCCAGTACTTC,CAISGYQETQYF
15,TRBJ1-1,TRBV7-9,TRBD1,NA,TGTGCCAGCAGCTTAGCGACAGGGGTTCGGACTGAAGCTTTCTTT,CASSLATGVRTEAFF
16,TRBJ2-4,TRBV7-9,NA,NA,TGTGCCAGCAGCTATCTAGCATCCATTGGCAAAAACATTCAGTACTTC,CASSYLASIGKNIQYF
13,TRBJ1-2,TRBV20-1,NA,NA,TGCAGTGCTAGGTCAGGGATTAACTATGGCTACACCTTC,CSARSGINYGYTF
12,TRBJ1-2,TRBV20-1,NA,NA,TGCAGTGCCAGTCACCGGCCGTCTGGCTACACCTTC,CSASHRPSGYTF
14,TRBJ2-4,TRBV7-2,TRBD1,many,TGTGCCAGCAGCTTTAGTCAGGGGGTGGACATTCAGTACTTC,CASSFSQGVDIQYF
13,TRBJ2-1,TRBV6-2/TRBV6-3,NA,NA,TGTGCCAGCAGAGCAGGAAGGTTGAATGAGCAGTTCTTC,CASRAGRLNEQFF
14,TRBJ1-2,TRBV28,TRBD1,NA,TGTGCCAGCAGAGAAGGACAGGGGTACTATGGCTACACCTTC,CASREGQGYYGYTF
12,TRBJ1-1,TRBV29-1,NA,NA,TGCAGCGTTGAAGTGGGAGGGACTGAAGCTTTCTTT,CSVEVGGTEAFF
16,TRBJ1-4,TRBV5-1,NA,few,TGCGCCAGCAGCCCGGGACGGGGATCAACTAATGAAAAACTGTTTTTT,CASSPGRGSTNEKLFF
17,TRBJ2-7,TRBV7-2,TRBD1,once,TGTGCCAGCAGCTTAAGTGAGGGGACAGGAATTCTATACGAGCAGTACTTC,CASSLSEGTGILYEQYF
13,TRBJ1-2,TRBV6-2/TRBV6-3,TRBD1,few,TGTGCCAGCAGGGACAGGGGGCTCTTTGGCTACACCTTC,CASRDRGLFGYTF
14,TRBJ2-1,TRBV9,NA,NA,TGTGCCAGCAGCGTAGTTGGGGTTTACGATGAGCAGTTCTTC,CASSVVGVYDEQFF
14,TRBJ2-7,TRBV9,NA,NA,TGTGCCAGCAGCTTGGACGGGGTAGGCTACGAGCGGTACTTC,CASSLDGVGYERYF
11,TRBJ2-3,TRBV12-5,NA,once,TGTGCTAGTGCCTTCACAGATACGCAGTATTTT,CASAFTDTQYF
18,TRBJ2-1,TRBV7-3,TRBD2,NA,TGTGCCAGCAGCTTAAGGAGCGGGGGGCCCAGCTCCTACAATGAGCAGTTCTTC,CASSLRSGGPSSYNEQFF
16,TRBJ2-1,TRBV21-1,NA,NA,TGTGCCAGCAGCGGGCAAACAGGGGGCGCGGGCAATGAGCAGTTCTTC,CASSGQTGGAGNEQFF
14,TRBJ2-7,TRBV18,TRBD1,NA,TGTGCCAGCTCACCCGCGCCAGGGGGCTACGAGCAGTACTTC,CASSPAPGGYEQYF
13,TRBJ2-3,TRBV14,NA,NA,TGTGCCAGCAGCCGGAGTTGGACAGATACGCAGTATTTT,CASSRSWTDTQYF
20,TRBJ2-4,TRBV14,TRBD1,NA,TGTGCCAACAGCCAAGTGGGAGTTTCCGGGACAGGAATACCCCTACGGAAGCAGTACTTC,CANSQVGVSGTGIPLRKQYF
14,TRBJ1-6,TRBV5-8,NA,few,TGTGCCAGCAGCTTTGACAGGCGGGGATCACCCCTCCACTTT,CASSFDRRGSPLHF